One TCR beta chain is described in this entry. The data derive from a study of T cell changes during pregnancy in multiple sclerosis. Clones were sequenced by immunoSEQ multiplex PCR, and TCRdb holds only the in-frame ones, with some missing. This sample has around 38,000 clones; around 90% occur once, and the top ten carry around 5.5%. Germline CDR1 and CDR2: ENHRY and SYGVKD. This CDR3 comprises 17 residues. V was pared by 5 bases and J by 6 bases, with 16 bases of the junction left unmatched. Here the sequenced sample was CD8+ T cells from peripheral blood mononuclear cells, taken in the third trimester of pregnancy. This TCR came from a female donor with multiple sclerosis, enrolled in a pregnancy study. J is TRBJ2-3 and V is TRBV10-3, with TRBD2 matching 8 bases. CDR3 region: CAISFSPSAGVMDTQYF. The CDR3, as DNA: TGTGCCATCAGTTTTTCCCCCTCAGCGGGAGTAATGGATACGCAGTATTTT.